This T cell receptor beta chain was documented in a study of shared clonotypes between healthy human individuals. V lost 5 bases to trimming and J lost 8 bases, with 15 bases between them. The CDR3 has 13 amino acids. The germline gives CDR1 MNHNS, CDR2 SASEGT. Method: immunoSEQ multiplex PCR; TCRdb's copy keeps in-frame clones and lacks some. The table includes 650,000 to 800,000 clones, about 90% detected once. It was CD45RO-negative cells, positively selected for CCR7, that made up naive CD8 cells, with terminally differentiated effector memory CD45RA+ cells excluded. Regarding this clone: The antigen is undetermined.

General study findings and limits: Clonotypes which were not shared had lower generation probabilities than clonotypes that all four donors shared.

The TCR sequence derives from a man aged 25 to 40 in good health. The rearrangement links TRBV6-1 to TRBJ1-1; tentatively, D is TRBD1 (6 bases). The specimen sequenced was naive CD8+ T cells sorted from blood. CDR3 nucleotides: TGTGCCAGCAGTACCCTAAGGGGGGGAGAAGCTTTCTTT. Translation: CASSTLRGGEAFF.